This T cell receptor (beta chain) is from a study of shared clonotypes between healthy human individuals. Trimming shortened V by 0 bases and J by 4 bases, and 10 bases separated the two germline ends. The CDR3 totals 15 residues. Germline values: CDR1 LGHNA, CDR2 YNFKEQ. Deep was the level used in running the assay. The authors distributed each subset's genomic DNA evenly over several immunoSEQ plates. Profiling relied on immunoSEQ multiplex PCR, and the TCRdb table lists in-frame clones only, not all of them. The profile shows roughly 500,000 clones, 75% to 85% of them singletons. The donor cohort consisted entirely of Caucasian adults residing in Nashville, Tennessee.

V usage is TRBV4-2 and J usage is TRBJ2-1; D remains unclear. The receptor comes from a woman between 40 and 55 years old in good health. Some clones in this sample may be carry-over from other donors' samples. Sample: PBMCs. CDR3 protein: CASSQEGGKYNEQFF. The CDR3 nucleotides are TGTGCCAGCAGCCAAGAGGGCGGCAAATACAATGAGCAGTTCTTC.